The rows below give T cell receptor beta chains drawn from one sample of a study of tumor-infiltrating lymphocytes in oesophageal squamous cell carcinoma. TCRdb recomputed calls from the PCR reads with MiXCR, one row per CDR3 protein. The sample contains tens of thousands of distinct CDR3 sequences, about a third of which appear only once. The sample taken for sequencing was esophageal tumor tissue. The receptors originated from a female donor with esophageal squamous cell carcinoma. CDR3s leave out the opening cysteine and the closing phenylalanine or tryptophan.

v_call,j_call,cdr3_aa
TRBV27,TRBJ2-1,ASSKLAGGHNEQF
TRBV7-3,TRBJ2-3,ASSLGATTDTQY
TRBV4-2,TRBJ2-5,ASSQDARQETQY
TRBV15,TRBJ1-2,ATGDRLLDGYT
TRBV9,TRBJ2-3,ASSGPSGRRLDTQY
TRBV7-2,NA,ASSLTGTPYYEQY
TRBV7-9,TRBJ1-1,ASSGDRGVTEAF
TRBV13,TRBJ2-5,ASSLAPGQRLETQY
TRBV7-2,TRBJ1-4,ASSRDRINEKLF
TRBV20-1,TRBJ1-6,SARVAGGTYEQY
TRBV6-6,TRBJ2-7,ASSYSTLTSSYEQY
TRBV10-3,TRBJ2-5,AISNLAGGSNEQY
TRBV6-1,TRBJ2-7,ASSEVCGREQDEQY
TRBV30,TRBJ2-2,AWSVFGGDHTGELF
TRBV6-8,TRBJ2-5,ASSYGGVTGTQY
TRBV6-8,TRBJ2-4,ASSYKFKGNEKF
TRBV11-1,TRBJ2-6,ASSGGPGQSYVLT
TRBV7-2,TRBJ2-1,ASSLPGQKVNEQF
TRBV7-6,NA,ASSFGTTTYNEQF
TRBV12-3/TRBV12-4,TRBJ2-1,ASRPTGAYNEQF
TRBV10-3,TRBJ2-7,ATAGVVEQY
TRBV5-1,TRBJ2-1,ASSRTGPAYNEQF
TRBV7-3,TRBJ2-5,AARAGARTSGRAVRETQY